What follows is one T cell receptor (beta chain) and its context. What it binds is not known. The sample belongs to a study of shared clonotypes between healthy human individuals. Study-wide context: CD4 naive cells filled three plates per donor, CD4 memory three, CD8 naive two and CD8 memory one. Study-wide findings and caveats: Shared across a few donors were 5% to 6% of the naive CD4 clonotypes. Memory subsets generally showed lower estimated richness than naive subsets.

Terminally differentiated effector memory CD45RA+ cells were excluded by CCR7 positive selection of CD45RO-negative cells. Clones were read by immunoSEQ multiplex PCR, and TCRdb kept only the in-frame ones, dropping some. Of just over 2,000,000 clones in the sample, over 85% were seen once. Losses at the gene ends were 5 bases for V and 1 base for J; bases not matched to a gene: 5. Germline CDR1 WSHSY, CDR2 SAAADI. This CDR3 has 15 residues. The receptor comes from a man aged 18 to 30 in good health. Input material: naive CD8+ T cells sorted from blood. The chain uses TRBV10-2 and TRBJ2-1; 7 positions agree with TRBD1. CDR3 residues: CASSRDSSSYNEQFF. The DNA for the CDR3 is TGCGCCAGCAGTCGGGACAGCTCATCCTACAATGAGCAGTTCTTC.